The 5 T cell receptor beta chains reported below all come from one sample, sequenced in a study of cytomegalovirus exposure and HLA in healthy donors. The protocol was immunoSEQ multiplex PCR, while the TCRdb copy is restricted to in-frame clones and leaves out a portion. The table has tens of thousands of clones, 90% to 97% seen once; the top ten hold approximately 1.3%. What was sequenced was PBMCs. These TCRs come from a young woman in good health and CMV-seronegative.

The chain couples TRBV14 to TRBJ2-7, with TRBD1 as a possible D gene (7 bases). Germline CDR1 SGHDN, CDR2 FVKESK. The CDR3 totals 15 residues. The V end lost 1 base, the J end lost 4 bases, and 14 bases lay between the germline ends. This chain's CDR3 is CASSQAGRGVYEQYF. The DNA of the CDR3 is TGTGCCAGCAGCCAAGCAGGCAGGGGGGTGTACGAGCAGTACTTC.

The genes are TRBV28 and TRBJ1-5, with D perhaps TRBD1 (5 bases). The CDR3 has 15 amino acids. Looked up from germline, CDR1 is MDHEN and CDR2 is SYDVKM. V was shortened by 9 bases and J by 0 bases, with 15 bases between the two germline ends. DNA for the CDR3: TGTGCCAGTTGGGACTCTTTATATAGCAATCAGCCCCAGCATTTT. Amino acid sequence: CASWDSLYSNQPQHF. Looking up the rest from reference TRBV28 and TRBJ1-5 gives the full variable domain: DVKVTQSSRYLVKRTGEKVFLECVQDMDHENMFWYRQDPGLGLRLIYFSYDVKMKEKGDIPEGYSVSREKKERFSLILESASTNQTSMYLCASWDSLYSNQPQHFGDGTRLSIL.

This chain connects TRBV6-5 to TRBJ2-7; D remains ambiguous. The germline V and J ends were trimmed by 0 bases and 1 base, with 10 bases remaining between them. This CDR3 comprises 15 residues. In germline, CDR1 is MNHEY, CDR2 SVGAGI. The CDR3, as DNA: TGTGCCAGCAGTTACTCACACCTCGGGTCCTACGAGCAGTACTTC. This codes for CASSYSHLGSYEQYF.

The J gene is TRBJ2-7, the V gene TRBV18; TRBD1 aligns across 9 bases. CDR3 length: 15 amino acids. The trim removed 3 bases at V and 3 bases at J, leaving 6 bases unmatched. CDR1 KGHSH and CDR2 LQKENI come from the germline V gene. CDR3 coding DNA: TGTGCCAGCTCACCTGTGGGACAGGGAGGCTACGAGCAGTACTTC. It translates to CASSPVGQGGYEQYF.

The rearrangement joins TRBV7-9 to TRBJ1-5; the match to TRBD1 covers 9 bases. Germline assignment: CDR1 SEHNR and CDR2 FQNEAQ (reference sequence). CDR3 length equals 16 residues. With 4 bases clipped from V and 1 base from J, the junction kept 5 bases outside the gene matches. CDR3 protein: CASSSRTGDSNQPQHF. The DNA of the CDR3 is TGTGCCAGCAGCTCAAGGACAGGGGACAGCAATCAGCCCCAGCATTTT.